The rows below give T cell receptor beta chains drawn from one sample of a study of T cell changes during pregnancy in multiple sclerosis. Produced via immunoSEQ multiplex PCR; TCRdb's table is partial and in-frame only. The repertoire holds under 45,000 clones, about nine tenths seen once, with approximately 0.73% in the top ten. Here the sequenced sample was CD4+ T cells from peripheral blood mononuclear cells, taken in the first trimester of pregnancy. Receptor source: a female donor with multiple sclerosis, enrolled in a pregnancy study. Both conserved end residues are part of each CDR3. Each record gives: clone size, V gene, CDR3 length, CDR3 protein. The size entry is marked missing in some rows and otherwise reads once, few, many or a size class.

.	TRBV6-1	13	CASSPTGNYGYTF
.	TRBV5-6	15	CASSLMEGSTDTQYF
.	TRBV7-6	16	CASSLDFGTSANTQYF
.	TRBV4-2	16	CASSQEGRGSSYEQYF
.	TRBV15	14	CATSRPGWDQPQHF
few	TRBV15	16	CATSRDRLVGGSEQYF
.	TRBV2	12	CASLGQHTEAFF
.	TRBV6-1	17	CASSEPLSGRATGELFF
.	TRBV6-6	15	CASSYLDKTYNEQFF
.	TRBV6-5	14	CASRGTGPNQPQHF
.	TRBV19	15	CASSIGTGWGETQYF
.	TRBV14	17	CASSLQTGWNGANVLTF
.	TRBV29-1	14	CSVSMTGGFGEQYF
.	TRBV7-4	19	CASSQNSGHRGNMNTEAFF